This TCR beta chain was identified during a study of shared clonotypes between healthy human individuals. General study findings and limits: Lower generation probabilities were found for non-shared clonotypes than for those shared by all four donors. Memory subsets generally showed lower estimated richness than naive subsets.

Negatively enriched CD4+ T cells were divided by CD45RA into naive and memory. The method was immunoSEQ multiplex PCR; TCRdb's version includes in-frame clones alone and lacks a portion of them. Altogether roughly 2.5 million clones are present, more than 90% being singletons, with the ten largest covering about 0.13%. As concerns this clone: Antigen: not known.

The clonotype originates from a man aged 18 to 29 in good health. The sequencing input was naive CD4+ T cells sorted from blood. The sample's subset: CD45RA+ positively selected.

The CDR3 nucleotides are TGTGCCAGCAGCTTAGGAGGGCAGTTGGGTCGGGAGACCCAGTACTTC. It yields the protein CASSLGGQLGRETQYF. The chain is built from TRBV11-3 and TRBJ2-5, with D possibly matching TRBD2 (5 bases). The CDR3 has 16 amino acids. CDR1 is SGHNT and CDR2 is YENEEA in the germline V gene. V was shortened by 1 base and J by 5 bases, with 17 bases between the two germline ends.